Listed here are 27 T cell receptor beta chains from one sample, sequenced in a study of CD8+CD57+ T cells in acquired aplastic anemia. Genomic DNA acted as the template from which TCR beta VDJ combination and CDR3 sequence profiling were carried out. One entry per CDR3 protein results from TCRdb running MiXCR on the reads. The data contain a few hundred thousand distinct CDR3 sequences, 65% to 90% of them seen just once; the ten biggest clones take up approximately 40%. The authors sequenced patients whose flow cytometry had shown CD8+CD57+ cell expansion. The specimen was sorted CD4+, CD8+, or CD8+CD57+ T cells (not recorded which) from PBMCs. These receptors came from a human donor with aplastic anemia.

This clonotype was counted once. The CDR3 bases are TGTGCCAGCAGCTGCGCGGGCGTAGCCGATGAGCAGTACTTC. Its protein product is CASSCAGVADEQYF. The J gene is TRBJ2-7, the V gene TRBV7-8; a weak D match, TRBD2 (5 bases). Germline CDR1 and CDR2: SGHVS and FQNEAQ. This CDR3 is built from 14 residues. Trimming cost V 4 bases and J 7 bases, with 17 bases left between them.

The rearrangement uses TRBV12-3 or TRBV12-4 and TRBJ1-2; 9 bases match TRBD1. The CDR3 loop spans 14 amino acids. The trim removed 6 bases at V and 7 bases at J, leaving 9 bases unmatched. The CDR3 region is CASSGNRGRPGYTF. Written as DNA, the CDR3 is TGTGCCAGCAGCGGGAACAGGGGGCGCCCTGGCTACACCTTC.

The chain joins TRBV7-6 to TRBJ1-1; possibly TRBD1 for D (5 bases). The germline V gene has CDR1 SGHVS and CDR2 FNYEAQ. Trimming removed 0 bases from V and 13 bases from J, with 21 bases in between. The CDR3 is 15 amino acids. The CDR3 DNA is TGTGCCAGCAGCTTAGCCCACGGGGCAAAAGAGACCCATTTCTTT. It specifies CASSLAHGAKETHFF.

About this clonotype: One end of the junction does not line up with germline, which may come from a read error. The chain employs TRBV7-2 and TRBJ2-2; 9 bases fit TRBD2. The CDR3 consists of 15 residues. Germline CDR1 reads SGHTA; CDR2 reads FQGNSA. In DNA, the CDR3 is TGTGCCAGCAGCGAGACTAGCGGATACACCGGGGAGCTGTTCTTT. Its translation: CASSETSGYTGELFF.

This clonotype was detected only once. The chain carries TRBV7-9 and TRBJ2-1; D possibly uses TRBD1 or TRBD2 (6 bases each). Germline CDR1 and CDR2: SEHNR and FQNEAQ (reference sequence). The CDR3 spans 15 residues. Trimming shortened V by 1 base and J by 13 bases, and 20 bases separated the two germline ends. The CDR3 DNA follows: TGTGCCAGCAGCTTAGTACGCGGGACAAAAGATACCCAGTTCTTC. Translating gives CASSLVRGTKDTQFF.

With regard to this clonotype: The junction departs from germline at one end; a sequencing error may be responsible. V and J are TRBV7-8 and TRBJ2-1, with a tentative D call TRBD2 (6 bases). Germline V gene data show CDR1 as SGHVS and CDR2 as FQNEAQ. The CDR3 covers 15 residues. The CDR3 protein is CASSLTGGAYNQHFF. In nucleotides, the CDR3 is TGTGCCAGTAGCTTGACTGGCGGGGCCTACAATCAGCATTTCTTC.

There are many counts of this clonotype. The J gene is TRBJ2-2, the V gene TRBV12-3 or TRBV12-4, with D perhaps TRBD1 (6 bases). The CDR3 totals 13 residues. Trimming stripped 5 bases from V and 6 bases from J, with 10 bases between. DNA for the CDR3: TGTGCCAGCAGTCTAAACAGGGCCGGGGAGCTGTTTTTT. Protein product: CASSLNRAGELFF.

V usage is TRBV7-3 and J usage is TRBJ2-1; 7 bases match TRBD2. Germline V gene sequence: CDR1 SGHTA, CDR2 FQGTGA. V lost 9 bases to trimming and J lost 13 bases; unmatched junction nucleotides: 21. This CDR3 region has 15 residues. The chain's CDR3 is CASSGSGTSSNAQFF. As DNA, the CDR3 is TGTGCCAGTAGTGGGAGCGGGACTTCTTCCAATGCCCAGTTCTTC.

This clonotype was counted a single time. It is likely a read error, because the conserved phenylalanine at the end of the CDR3 is missing. The chain is built from TRBV6-4 and TRBJ2-3; TRBD2 matches at 9 bases. This CDR3 comprises 14 residues. The germline CDR1 and CDR2 sequences are MRHNA and SNTAGT. V shed 4 bases, J shed 4 bases, and the junction held 3 bases outside the gene matches. CDR3 in amino acids: CASSAAGGADTQYL. DNA for the CDR3: TGTGCCAGCAGTGCGGCGGGGGGGGCAGATACGCAGTATCTT.

Notes on this clonotype: The missing conserved phenylalanine or tryptophan at the end of this CDR3 makes a read error likely. This chain uses TRBV24-1 with TRBJ1-1, with D uncertain. Trimming cost V 4 bases and J 5 bases, with 13 bases left between them. Germline V gene data show CDR1 as KGHDR and CDR2 as SFDVKD. This CDR3 is 14 amino acids long. CDR3 amino acids: CATSDKKVTTEAFT. DNA of the CDR3: TGTGCCACCAGTGACAAGAAGGTAACGACTGAAGCTTTCACT.

The chain has TRBV9 and TRBJ2-1; no definite D call. Germline assignment: CDR1 SGDLS and CDR2 YYNGEE. There are 16 residues in the CDR3. V was clipped by 4 bases and J by 10 bases, with 24 bases between them. The CDR3 DNA sequence: TGTGCCAGCAGCCGGGCTGGCGGCATCGGTCACGTCGAGCAGTTCTTC. It is translated as CASSRAGGIGHVEQFF.

Points on this clonotype: Germline and junction disagree at one end, which may indicate a read error. The CDR3 region has the DNA TGTGCCAGCAGCGAAGCGTATAAGAACCAGCCCCAGCAGTATTTT. It codes for CASSEAYKNQPQQYF. V is TRBV2 and J is TRBJ2-3; no clear D gene. CDR3 length equals 15 residues. Germline loops: CDR1 SNHLY, CDR2 FYNNEI.

This clonotype turned up a few times. The gene calls are TRBV19 and TRBJ1-1; TRBD1 aligns across 9 bases. The trim removed 4 bases at V and 5 bases at J, leaving 8 bases unmatched. Germline-derived CDR1 and CDR2 are LNHDA and SQIVND (reference sequence). CDR3 size: 15 residues. The CDR3 protein is CASSNPQGAGTEAFF. In DNA form, the CDR3 reads TGTGCCAGTAGTAACCCACAGGGGGCTGGGACTGAAGCTTTCTTT.

As to this clonotype: Since no conserved phenylalanine or tryptophan closes the CDR3, a read error is the likely cause. It is unclear where the CDR3 begins or ends on the DNA, so no DNA is shown, and the CDR3 is as TCRdb lists it. V usage is TRBV9 and J usage is TRBJ2-3. Germline CDR1 SGDLS, CDR2 YYNGEE. The CDR3 length is 13 residues, termini included. The CDR3 loop is CASGDGGTATYYV.

In regard to this clonotype: The final CDR3 position lacks the conserved phenylalanine or tryptophan, pointing to a likely read error. No DNA is shown, since the ends of the CDR3 on it are uncertain; the CDR3 is the one TCRdb lists. The chain combines TRBV7-8 with TRBJ2-3; the DNA was not used to check the table's D call, TRBD1. The CDR3 adds up to 13 amino acids, both ends counted. Germline CDR1 reads SGHVS; CDR2 reads FQNEAQ. CDR3 region: CASSQGQGRPTYS.

The chain joins TRBV2 to TRBJ1-5; maybe TRBD1 (5 bases). Trimming pared 8 bases from V and 2 bases from J, leaving 13 bases between. Germline V gene lookup returns CDR1 SNHLY and CDR2 FYNNEI. This CDR3 has 14 amino acids. CDR3 sequence (DNA): TGTGCCAGCCGGAGGGGCAGGGGCAATCAGCCCCAGCATTTT. This sequence encodes CASRRGRGNQPQHF.

The chain carries TRBV7-3 and TRBJ2-7; D gene uncertain. V was cut by 1 base and J by 9 bases, with 10 bases left in between. This CDR3 region has 12 residues. The germline CDR1 and CDR2 sequences are SGHTA and FQGTGA. In DNA form, the CDR3 reads TGTGCCAGCAGCTTAAAGACCCCCGCGCAGTACTTC. Protein product: CASSLKTPAQYF.

Of note for this clonotype: The conserved closing phenylalanine or tryptophan is absent in this CDR3, likely reflecting a read error. Because the CDR3's place on the DNA is in doubt, the DNA is left out and the CDR3 is given as listed by TCRdb. The J gene is TRBJ2-5, the V gene TRBV2; the table calls TRBD1, which could not be checked here. The CDR3 numbers 14 amino acids, ends counted. The germline CDR1 and CDR2 sequences are SNHLY and FYNNEI. The CDR3 spells CASSDGASQEKFFL.

Worth noting for this clonotype: At one of its ends the junction is not consistent with the germline gene, which may arise from a read error. CDR3 residues: CASSLERSCGTDDQFF. The CDR3 bases are TGTGCCAGCAGCTTAGAAAGAAGCTGCGGGACCGATGACCAGTTCTTC. V usage is TRBV7-9 and J usage is TRBJ2-1; D is perhaps TRBD2 (6 bases). The length of the CDR3 is 16 residues. Germline CDR1 is SEHNR and CDR2 is FQNEAQ (reference sequence).

As regards this clonotype: At one end, the junction sequence differs from germline, possibly due to a read error. The chain recombines TRBV7-8 with TRBJ2-5; TRBD1 is a possible D gene (6 bases). Looked up from germline, CDR1 is SGHVS and CDR2 is FQNEAQ. CDR3 length: 14 residues. The CDR3 sequence is CASSSNRAGKSHLF. CDR3 nucleotides: TGTGCCAGCAGCAGTAACAGGGCTGGAAAGTCACACCTCTTC. Full variable domain (outside the CDR3, taken from reference TRBV7-8 and TRBJ2-5): GAGVSQSPRYKVAKRGQDVALRCDPISGHVSLFWYQQALGQGPEFLTYFQNEAQLDKSGLPSDRFFAERPEGSVSTLKIQRTQQEDSAVYLCASSSNRAGKSHLFGPGTRLLVL.

Note on this clonotype: An end of the junction differs from the germline gene, which may be a read error. The chain joins TRBV7-8 to TRBJ1-5; D unresolved. The CDR3 runs to 14 residues. From germline, CDR1 is SGHVS and CDR2 FQNEAQ. This CDR3 reads CASSDAYSNQPLHF. CDR3 nucleotide sequence: TGTGCCAGCAGCGATGCGTATAGCAATCAGCCCCTGCATTTT.

Ten or more counts support this clonotype. The CDR3 does not end in the conserved phenylalanine or tryptophan, so this is likely a read error. Because the CDR3's place on the DNA is in doubt, the DNA is left out and the CDR3 is given as listed by TCRdb. The gene calls are TRBV7-8 and TRBJ2-3; TRBD2 was called by the table and not checked on the DNA. The CDR3 totals 13 residues, both ends included. CDR1 is SGHVS and CDR2 is FQNEAQ in the germline V gene. The CDR3 is CASSLAGGPDTHY.

This clonotype has only one observation. As the CDR3 is not closed by the conserved phenylalanine or tryptophan, this likely results from a read error. This chain joins TRBV7-2 and TRBJ1-6; 9 bases align to TRBD1. CDR1 is SGHTA and CDR2 is FQGNSA in the germline V gene. The CDR3 runs to 17 residues. Unmatched junction bases numbered 4, after V lost 4 bases and J lost 0 bases. CDR3 sequence: CASSYTGGFSYNSPLHS. CDR3 in DNA: TGTGCCAGCAGCTATACAGGGGGCTTCTCCTATAATTCACCCCTCCACTCT.

As regards this clonotype: It is likely a read error, because the conserved phenylalanine at the end of the CDR3 is missing. Because the CDR3's place on the DNA is in doubt, the DNA is left out and the CDR3 is given as listed by TCRdb. This sequence joins TRBV7-8 and TRBJ2-5; the table's D call TRBD2 went unverified against the DNA. Germline V gives CDR1 SGHVS, CDR2 FQNEAQ. The CDR3 extends over 12 residues, inclusive of both ends. The CDR3 is CAGHLARGTDTL.

This clonotype has a handful of counts. V gene TRBV20-1 combines with J gene TRBJ2-7, with 10 bases identical to TRBD2. Looked up from germline, CDR1 is DFQATT and CDR2 is SNEGSKA (reference sequence). J gave up 6 bases and V 4 bases, and 9 bases lay outside the gene matches. The CDR3 is 14 residues long. The CDR3 nucleotides read TGCAGTGCTACGGTAGCGGGAGGCGTCACCGAGCAGTACTTC. It yields the protein CSATVAGGVTEQYF.

This clonotype was counted ten times or more. V is TRBV12-3 or TRBV12-4 and J is TRBJ1-2, with D uncertain. Between the trimmed V and J ends, which lost 3 bases and 2 bases, there was a span of 7 bases. The CDR3 extends over 13 amino acids. CDR3 nucleotides: TGTGCCAGCAGTTTTAAGTCAAACTATGGCTACACCTTC. Encoded protein: CASSFKSNYGYTF.

This clonotype was detected once. This is likely a read error, given that the CDR3 carries no conserved phenylalanine or tryptophan at its end. The limits of the CDR3 on the DNA are not certain, so only TCRdb's listed CDR3 is given. The V call is TRBV7-2, the J call TRBJ2-1. The germline gives CDR1 SGHTA, CDR2 FQGNSA. The CDR3 numbers 13 amino acids, ends counted. CDR3 residues: CASSGEANDDEHC.